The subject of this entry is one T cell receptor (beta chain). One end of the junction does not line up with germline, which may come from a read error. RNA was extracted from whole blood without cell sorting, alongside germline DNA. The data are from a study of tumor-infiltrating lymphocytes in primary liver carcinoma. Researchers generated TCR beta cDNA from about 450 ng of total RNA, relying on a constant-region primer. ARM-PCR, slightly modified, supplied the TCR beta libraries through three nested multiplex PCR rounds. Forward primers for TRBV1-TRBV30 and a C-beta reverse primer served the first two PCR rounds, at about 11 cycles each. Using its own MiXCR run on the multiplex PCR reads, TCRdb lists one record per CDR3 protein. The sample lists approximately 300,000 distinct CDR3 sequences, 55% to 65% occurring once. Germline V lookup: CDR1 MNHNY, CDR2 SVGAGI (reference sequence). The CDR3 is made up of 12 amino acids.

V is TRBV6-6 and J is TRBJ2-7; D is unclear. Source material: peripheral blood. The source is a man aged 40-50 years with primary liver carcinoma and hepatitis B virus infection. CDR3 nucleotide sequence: TGTACCAGCAGTGCAGGTAACTACGAGCAGTACTTC. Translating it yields CTSSAGNYEQYF.